The 5 T cell receptor beta chains below all came from one sample that was sequenced in a study of blood T cells in healthy people across ages. With a J-beta primer mix and a sample-barcoded 5' primer, a second PCR ran 7 to 11 cycles. TCRdb redid the calling of the 5' RACE reads with MiXCR, one entry per CDR3 protein. The data contain some 890,000 distinct CDR3 sequences, under 35% of them seen just once; the ten biggest clones take up roughly 10%. The sample was also reused in another study, on T cells of mothers and their children.

Input material: blood. The receptors were gathered from a middle-aged woman in good health.

This clonotype was observed many times. The V and J genes are TRBV29-1 and TRBJ1-2, with D possibly matching TRBD1 (6 bases). V was clipped by 6 bases and J by 8 bases, with 13 bases between them. The CDR3 runs 11 residues. CDR1 SQVTM and CDR2 ANQGSEA come from the germline V gene. CDR3 sequence reads: CSVRQVSGYTF. CDR3 in DNA: TGCAGCGTGCGACAGGTTAGCGGCTACACCTTC.

The V and J genes are TRBV9 and TRBJ2-1, with D possibly TRBD1 on 5 matching bases. Germline V lookup: CDR1 SGDLS, CDR2 YYNGEE. This CDR3 region has 15 residues. V lost 0 bases and J lost 3, with 10 bases in between. In nucleotides, the CDR3 is TGTGCCAGCAGCGTAGTAGGGGAATACTACAATGAGCAGTTCTTC. This codes for CASSVVGEYYNEQFF.

The table lists this clonotype with many counts. The chain joins TRBV5-1 to TRBJ2-1; 10 positions agree with TRBD1. CDR1 is SGHRS, CDR2 YFSETQ, per germline. The CDR3 totals 15 residues. V was clipped by 4 bases and J by 7 bases; unmatched bases: 8. The CDR3 spells CASSIRQGATNEQFF. DNA for the CDR3: TGCGCCAGCAGCATTCGACAGGGGGCTACAAATGAGCAGTTCTTC.

This clonotype has just one count. The V call is TRBV7-3, the J call TRBJ1-1, with a possible D match to TRBD1 (6 bases). Trimming pared 1 base from V and 0 bases from J, leaving 18 bases between. The CDR3 has 18 amino acids. The germline V gene encodes CDR1 SGHTA and CDR2 FQGTGA. CDR3 bases: TGTGCCAGCAGCTTAAGTACCGTTGGACAGCGCGTGAACACTGAAGCTTTCTTT. It specifies CASSLSTVGQRVNTEAFF.

This clonotype was detected ten times or more. This chain connects TRBV7-9 to TRBJ1-2; 7 nucleotides line up with TRBD1. Germline V lookup: CDR1 SEHNR, CDR2 FQNEAQ (reference sequence). The CDR3 is 13 residues long. With V trimmed by 7 bases and J by 6 bases, 8 bases remained unmatched. CDR3 sequence reads: CASTTGLVNGYTF. DNA for the CDR3: TGTGCCAGCACGACAGGGTTAGTGAATGGCTACACCTTC.